The rows below give T cell receptor beta chains drawn from one sample of a study of vaccination and CD4 T cells after COVID-19. The antigens for these receptors are not known. TCRdb re-derived calls from the PCR reads in MiXCR, one entry per CDR3 protein. The table lists 20,000 to 25,000 distinct CDR3 sequences, over 55% of them singletons. The sequenced sample was CD4+ T cells from blood, cultured in vitro, obtained after SARS-CoV-2 vaccination. The source of these receptors is a human donor who received a COVID-19 vaccine. Both conserved end residues are part of each CDR3. Each record gives: V gene, D gene, J gene, clone size, CDR3 protein, CDR3 DNA. D genes are given only for firm matches. Expanded clones are given a class, and other clones once, few, many or no size at all.

TRBV2	TRBD1	TRBJ1-2	.	CASSEARSQGNTF	TGTGCCAGCAGTGAAGCCCGGTCACAGGGGAACACCTTC
TRBV6-1	.	TRBJ2-7	.	CASSTGPEQYF	TGTGCCAGCAGTACTGGACCCGAGCAGTACTTC
TRBV6-1	.	TRBJ1-1	.	CASSPYPFDRRHLMNTEAFF	TGTGCCAGCAGCCCGTACCCCTTCGACAGGCGACACCTCATGAACACTGAAGCTTTCTTT
TRBV7-8	.	TRBJ2-7	.	CASSLVRDISYEQYF	TGTGCCAGCAGCTTAGTGCGGGACATCTCCTACGAGCAGTACTTC
TRBV7-3	.	TRBJ2-2	.	CASSLGDLSTGELFF	TGTGCCAGCAGCTTAGGGGATTTGAGCACCGGGGAGCTGTTTTTT
TRBV20-1	.	TRBJ2-2	.	CSARPARTQRGSGELFF	TGCAGTGCTAGACCCGCCCGGACCCAAAGGGGATCCGGGGAGCTGTTTTTT
TRBV27	.	TRBJ2-7	.	CASTSLGRGNQTREGEYTREQYF	TGTGCCAGCACCTCCCTCGGAAGGGGGAACCAAACACGAGAGGGTGAGTATACGCGAGAGCAGTACTTC
TRBV30	.	TRBJ1-3	.	CAWSVRVSGNTIYF	TGTGCCTGGAGTGTAAGGGTTTCTGGAAACACCATATATTTT
TRBV10-3	.	TRBJ1-2	few	CAISDSNYGYTF	TGTGCCATCAGCGACAGCAACTATGGCTACACCTTC
TRBV6-5	.	TRBJ1-5	.	CASSYDGNQPQHF	TGTGCCAGCAGTTACGACGGTAATCAGCCCCAGCATTTT
TRBV28	.	TRBJ1-2	.	CASSPPSYGYTF	TGTGCCAGCAGTCCCCCAAGCTATGGCTACACCTTC
TRBV6-5	.	TRBJ2-5	few	CASSYQGRKETQYF	TGTGCCAGCAGTTATCAGGGGCGTAAGGAGACCCAGTACTTC
TRBV20-1	.	TRBJ1-2	.	CSASRSGDYGYTF	TGCAGTGCTAGTAGGTCGGGGGACTATGGCTACACCTTC
TRBV12-3/TRBV12-4	TRBD1	TRBJ1-1	few	CASRTSLAGTGNTEAFF	TGTGCCAGCAGGACCAGCCTCGCGGGGACAGGGAACACTGAAGCTTTCTTT
TRBV7-2	.	TRBJ1-2	.	CASSLDSRYYGYTF	TGTGCCAGCAGCTTAGATAGCAGATACTATGGCTACACCTTC
TRBV20-1	TRBD1	TRBJ2-5	.	CSASWDRRQTQYF	TGCAGTGCTAGCTGGGACAGGAGGCAGACCCAGTACTTC
TRBV14	.	TRBJ1-6	.	CASSRAGARGPLHF	TGTGCCAGCAGCCGGGCAGGGGCTAGGGGACCCCTCCACTTT
TRBV4-2	.	TRBJ2-3	.	CASSLLGSTSTDTQYF	TGTGCCAGCAGCCTCTTGGGGTCAACTAGCACAGATACGCAGTATTTT
TRBV20-1	TRBD2	TRBJ2-2	.	CSARNPGGPTGELFF	TGCAGTGCTAGAAATCCGGGGGGACCCACCGGGGAGCTGTTTTTT
TRBV6-1	TRBD1	TRBJ2-7	.	CASSTGGPNYEQYF	TGTGCCAGCAGTACAGGGGGCCCCAACTACGAGCAGTACTTC
TRBV5-1	.	TRBJ1-4	.	CASSLFQGDNEKLFF	TGCGCCAGCAGCTTATTCCAAGGCGATAATGAAAAACTGTTTTTT
TRBV27	.	TRBJ1-1	.	CASSFRRGLNTEAFF	TGTGCCAGCAGTTTTAGGAGGGGATTGAACACTGAAGCTTTCTTT
TRBV20-1	.	TRBJ1-2	.	CSATGQNYGYTF	TGCAGTGCCACCGGACAGAACTATGGCTACACCTTC
TRBV19	TRBD1	TRBJ1-6	few	CASGDRADSPLHF	TGTGCCAGTGGGGACAGGGCCGATTCACCCCTCCACTTT
TRBV20-1	.	TRBJ1-5	few	CSATQGPDINQPQHF	TGCAGTGCCACCCAGGGGCCGGATATTAATCAGCCCCAGCATTTT
TRBV15	.	TRBJ1-2	.	CATSRDYGGGFQGPWDGGYTF	TGTGCCACCAGCAGAGATTACGGGGGAGGCTTTCAGGGTCCTTGGGACGGTGGCTACACCTTC
TRBV7-8	TRBD2	TRBJ2-1	.	CASSRYGLAGPNEQFF	TGTGCCAGCAGCCGCTACGGACTAGCGGGGCCTAATGAGCAGTTCTTC
TRBV20-1	TRBD1	TRBJ2-7	.	CSARWQGANEQYF	TGCAGTGCTAGATGGCAGGGGGCGAACGAGCAGTACTTC
TRBV6-1	.	TRBJ1-1	.	CASSSSGIKNTEAFF	TGTGCCAGCAGCTCATCCGGGATAAAGAACACTGAAGCTTTCTTT
TRBV20-1	.	TRBJ2-3	few	CSAYGATMRDTQYF	TGCAGTGCATATGGGGCCACGATGCGAGATACGCAGTATTTT
TRBV12-3/TRBV12-4	TRBD2	TRBJ2-5	.	CASSLLSGARETQYF	TGTGCCAGCAGTTTATTGAGCGGGGCGCGGGAGACCCAGTACTTC
TRBV24-1	.	TRBJ1-3	few	CATSDPWGGGNTIYF	TGTGCCACCAGTGACCCCTGGGGGGGTGGAAACACCATATATTTT
TRBV20-1	TRBD2	TRBJ2-7	once	CSASSGAVAGPAYEQYF	TGCAGTGCTAGCTCCGGGGCGGTAGCGGGGCCTGCCTACGAGCAGTACTTC
TRBV6-1	TRBD2	TRBJ2-5	few	CASSKAGGQETQYF	TGTGCCAGCAGTAAAGCGGGGGGTCAAGAGACCCAGTACTTC
TRBV2	.	TRBJ1-1	.	CASSFRTAHTGDTEAFF	TGTGCCAGCAGTTTCAGGACAGCCCACACGGGCGACACTGAAGCTTTCTTT
TRBV6-2/TRBV6-3	.	TRBJ2-3	.	CAGSYMERDTDTQYF	TGTGCCGGCAGTTACATGGAGAGGGACACAGATACGCAGTATTTT
TRBV7-2	.	TRBJ1-4	.	CASSQTTGGGATNEKLFF	TGTGCCAGCAGCCAAACCACAGGCGGGGGGGCAACTAATGAAAAACTGTTTTTT
TRBV24-1	.	TRBJ2-7	.	CATSDPSPGARDEQYF	TGTGCCACCAGTGACCCCAGCCCCGGGGCCCGGGACGAGCAGTACTTC
TRBV24-1	.	TRBJ1-2	.	CATSDLSTGYGYTF	TGTGCCACCAGTGATTTATCGACAGGTTATGGCTACACCTTC
TRBV6-1	TRBD2	TRBJ2-3	.	CASSQAGGVYDTQYF	TGTGCCAGCAGTCAAGCGGGGGGAGTCTACGATACGCAGTATTTT
TRBV6-1	.	TRBJ1-2	few	CASSESSGVDRYGYTF	TGTGCCAGCAGTGAATCCTCAGGGGTGGATCGGTATGGCTACACCTTC
TRBV6-1	.	TRBJ1-5	few	CASSESQVPNQPQHF	TGTGCCAGCAGTGAATCGCAGGTACCGAATCAGCCCCAGCATTTT
TRBV5-4	.	TRBJ2-3	.	CASSLANGARGTQYF	TGTGCCAGCAGCTTGGCCAACGGGGCAAGGGGTACGCAGTATTTT
TRBV20-1	.	TRBJ2-7	.	CSAGSSYEQYF	TGCAGTGCTGGGAGCTCCTACGAGCAGTACTTC
TRBV20-1	TRBD1	TRBJ2-3	.	CSAGPQGRRQYF	TGCAGTGCTGGCCCACAGGGGAGAAGGCAGTATTTT
TRBV19	TRBD1	TRBJ2-2	few	CASTPGQGFGANTGELFF	TGTGCCAGTACTCCGGGACAGGGCTTTGGGGCGAACACCGGGGAGCTGTTTTTT
TRBV2	TRBD1	TRBJ1-2	once	CASSGQGRGYTF	TGTGCCAGCAGTGGACAGGGACGAGGCTACACCTTC
TRBV19	.	TRBJ1-5	.	CASSMFVNQPQHF	TGTGCCAGTAGTATGTTTGTCAATCAGCCCCAGCATTTT